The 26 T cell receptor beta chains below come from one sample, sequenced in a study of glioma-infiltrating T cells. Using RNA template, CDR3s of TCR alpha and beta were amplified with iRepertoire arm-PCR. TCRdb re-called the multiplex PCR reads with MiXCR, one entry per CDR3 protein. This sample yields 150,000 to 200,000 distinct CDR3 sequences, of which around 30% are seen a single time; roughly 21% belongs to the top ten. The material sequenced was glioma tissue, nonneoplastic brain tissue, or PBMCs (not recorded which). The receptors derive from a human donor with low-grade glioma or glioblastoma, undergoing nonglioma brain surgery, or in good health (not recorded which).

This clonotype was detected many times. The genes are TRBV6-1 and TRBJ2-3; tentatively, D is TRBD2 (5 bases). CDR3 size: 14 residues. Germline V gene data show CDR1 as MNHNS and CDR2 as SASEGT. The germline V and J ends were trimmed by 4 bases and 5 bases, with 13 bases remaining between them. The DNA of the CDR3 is TGTGCCAGCAGTGTGCTAGCTTCCAGAGATACGCAGTATTTT. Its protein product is CASSVLASRDTQYF.

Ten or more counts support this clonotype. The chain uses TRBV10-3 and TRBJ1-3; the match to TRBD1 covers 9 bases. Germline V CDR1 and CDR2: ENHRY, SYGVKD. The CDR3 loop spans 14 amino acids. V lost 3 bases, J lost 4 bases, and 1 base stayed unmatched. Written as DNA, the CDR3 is TGTGCCATCAGTGACGGGACAGGGGGAAACACCATATATTTT. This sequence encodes CAISDGTGGNTIYF.

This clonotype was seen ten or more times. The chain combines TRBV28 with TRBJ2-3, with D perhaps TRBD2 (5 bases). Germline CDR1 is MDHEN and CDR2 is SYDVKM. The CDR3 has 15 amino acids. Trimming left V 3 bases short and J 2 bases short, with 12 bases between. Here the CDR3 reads CASSFASPITDTQYF. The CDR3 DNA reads TGTGCCAGCAGTTTTGCTAGCCCGATCACAGATACGCAGTATTTT. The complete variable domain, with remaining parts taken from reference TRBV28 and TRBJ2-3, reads DVKVTQSSRYLVKRTGEKVFLECVQDMDHENMFWYRQDPGLGLRLIYFSYDVKMKEKGDIPEGYSVSREKKERFSLILESASTNQTSMYLCASSFASPITDTQYFGPGTRLTVL.

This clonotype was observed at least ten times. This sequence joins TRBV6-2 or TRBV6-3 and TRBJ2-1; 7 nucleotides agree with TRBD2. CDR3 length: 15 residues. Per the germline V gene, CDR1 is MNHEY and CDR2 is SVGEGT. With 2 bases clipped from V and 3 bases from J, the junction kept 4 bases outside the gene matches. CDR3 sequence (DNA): TGTGCCAGCAGTTACGGAGCGGGATACTACAATGAGCAGTTCTTC. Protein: CASSYGAGYYNEQFF.

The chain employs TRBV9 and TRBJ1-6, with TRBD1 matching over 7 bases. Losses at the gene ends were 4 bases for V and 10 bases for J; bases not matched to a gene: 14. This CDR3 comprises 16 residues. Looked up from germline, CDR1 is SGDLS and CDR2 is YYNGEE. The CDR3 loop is CASSLTPQGEDSPLHF. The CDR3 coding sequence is TGTGCCAGCAGCCTCACCCCCCAGGGGGAAGACTCACCCCTCCACTTT.

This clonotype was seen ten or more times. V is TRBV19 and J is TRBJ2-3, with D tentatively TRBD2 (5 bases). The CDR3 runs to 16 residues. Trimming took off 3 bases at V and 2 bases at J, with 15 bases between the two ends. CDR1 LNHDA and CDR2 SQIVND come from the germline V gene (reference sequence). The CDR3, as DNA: TGTGCCAGTAGTATTAGACATTCCGACTACACAGATACGCAGTATTTT. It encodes CASSIRHSDYTDTQYF.

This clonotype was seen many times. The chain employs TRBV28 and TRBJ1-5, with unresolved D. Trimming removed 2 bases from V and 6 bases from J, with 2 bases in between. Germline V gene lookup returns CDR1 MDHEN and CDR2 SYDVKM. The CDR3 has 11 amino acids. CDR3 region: CASSLGQPQHF. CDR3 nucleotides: TGTGCCAGCAGTTTAGGTCAGCCCCAGCATTTT.

The CDR3 DNA follows: TGTGCCAGCAGCTTAAACTTAGGAGAGAAAGAGACCCAGTACTTC. Amino acids: CASSLNLGEKETQYF. The chain couples TRBV7-9 to TRBJ2-5; D gene uncertain. V was trimmed by 2 bases and J by 3 bases, leaving 13 bases between them. The germline gives CDR1 SEHNR, CDR2 FQNEAQ (reference sequence). The CDR3 loop spans 15 amino acids.

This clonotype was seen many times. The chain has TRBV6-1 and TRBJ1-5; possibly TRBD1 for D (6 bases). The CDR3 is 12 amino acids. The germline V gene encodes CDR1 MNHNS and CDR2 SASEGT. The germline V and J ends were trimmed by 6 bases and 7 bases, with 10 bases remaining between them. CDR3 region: CASRGGDQPQHF. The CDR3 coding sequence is TGTGCCAGCAGAGGGGGGGACCAGCCCCAGCATTTT.

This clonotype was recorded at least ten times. CDR3 residues: CASSLEGATEAFF. Here the CDR3 DNA reads TGTGCCAGCAGCCTTGAGGGGGCAACTGAAGCTTTCTTT. The chain is built from TRBV7-3 and TRBJ1-1; 7 bases line up with TRBD1. CDR3 size: 13 residues. The V segment lost 5 bases and the J segment 5 bases; nucleotides outside the gene matches: 5. From germline, CDR1 is SGHTA and CDR2 FQGTGA.

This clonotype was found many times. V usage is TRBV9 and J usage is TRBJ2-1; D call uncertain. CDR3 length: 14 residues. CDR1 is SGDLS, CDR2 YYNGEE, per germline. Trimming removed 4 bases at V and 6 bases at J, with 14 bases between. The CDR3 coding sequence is TGTGCCAGCAGCCCCCGGCTAGTAGGCAATGAGCAGTTCTTC. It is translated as CASSPRLVGNEQFF.

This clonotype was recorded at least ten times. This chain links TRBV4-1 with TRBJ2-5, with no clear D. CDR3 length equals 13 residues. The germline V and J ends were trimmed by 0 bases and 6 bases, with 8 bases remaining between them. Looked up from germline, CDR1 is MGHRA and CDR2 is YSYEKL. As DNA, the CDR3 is TGCGCCAGCAGCCAAGAGGGATTACAGACCCAGTACTTC. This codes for CASSQEGLQTQYF.

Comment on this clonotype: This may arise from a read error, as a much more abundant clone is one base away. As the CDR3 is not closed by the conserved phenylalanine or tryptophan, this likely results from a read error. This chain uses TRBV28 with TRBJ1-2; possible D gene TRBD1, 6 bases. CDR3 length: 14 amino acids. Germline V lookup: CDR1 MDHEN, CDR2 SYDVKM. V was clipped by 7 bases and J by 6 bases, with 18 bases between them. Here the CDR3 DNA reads TGTGCCAGCAAGACCCCGACAGGCATAAATGGCTACACCCTC. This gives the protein CASKTPTGINGYTL.

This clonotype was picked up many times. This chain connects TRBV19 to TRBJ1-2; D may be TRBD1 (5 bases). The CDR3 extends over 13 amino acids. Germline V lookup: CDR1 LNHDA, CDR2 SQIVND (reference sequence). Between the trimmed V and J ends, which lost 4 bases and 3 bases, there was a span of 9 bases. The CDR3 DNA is TGTGCCAGTAGTACAGGGTACGACTATGGCTACACCTTC. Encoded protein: CASSTGYDYGYTF.

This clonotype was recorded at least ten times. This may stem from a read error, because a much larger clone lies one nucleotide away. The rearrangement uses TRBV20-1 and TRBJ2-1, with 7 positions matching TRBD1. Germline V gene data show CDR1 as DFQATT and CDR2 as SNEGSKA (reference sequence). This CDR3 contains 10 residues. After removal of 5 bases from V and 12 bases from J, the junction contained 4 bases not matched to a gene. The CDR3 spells CSAPRTGQFF. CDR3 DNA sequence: TGCAGTGCTCCAAGGACAGGGCAGTTCTTC.

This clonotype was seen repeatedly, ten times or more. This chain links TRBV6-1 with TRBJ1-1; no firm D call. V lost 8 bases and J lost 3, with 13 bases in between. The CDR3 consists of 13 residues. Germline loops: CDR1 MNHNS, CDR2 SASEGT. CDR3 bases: TGTGCCAGCCTGCTACAGACGCACACTGAAGCTTTCTTT. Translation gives CASLLQTHTEAFF.

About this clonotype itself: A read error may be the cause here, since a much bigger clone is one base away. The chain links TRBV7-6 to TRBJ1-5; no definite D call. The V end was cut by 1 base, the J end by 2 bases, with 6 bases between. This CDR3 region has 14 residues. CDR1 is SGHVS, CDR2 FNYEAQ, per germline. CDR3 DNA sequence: TGTGCCAGCAGCTTAGAACACGGCAATCAGCCCCAGCATTTT. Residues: CASSLEHGNQPQHF.

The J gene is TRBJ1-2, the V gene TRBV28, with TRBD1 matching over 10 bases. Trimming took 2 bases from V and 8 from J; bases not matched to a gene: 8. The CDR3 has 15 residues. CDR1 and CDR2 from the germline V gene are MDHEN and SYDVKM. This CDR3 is CASSLPGTGVRGYTF. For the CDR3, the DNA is TGTGCCAGCAGTTTACCCGGGACAGGGGTGCGGGGCTACACCTTC.

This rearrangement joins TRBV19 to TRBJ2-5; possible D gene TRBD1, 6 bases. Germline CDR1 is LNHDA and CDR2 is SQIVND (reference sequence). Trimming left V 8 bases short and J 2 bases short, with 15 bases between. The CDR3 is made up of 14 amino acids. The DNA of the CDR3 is TGTGCCAGTCACGCGGACAGAGAGCAAGAGACCCAGTACTTC. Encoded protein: CASHADREQETQYF.

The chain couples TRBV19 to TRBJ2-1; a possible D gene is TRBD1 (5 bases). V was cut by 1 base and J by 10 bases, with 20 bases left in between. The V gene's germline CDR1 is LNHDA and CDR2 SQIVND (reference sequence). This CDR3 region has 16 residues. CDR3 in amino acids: CASSIGTGTFSYEQFF. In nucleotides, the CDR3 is TGTGCCAGTAGTATAGGTACAGGCACCTTCTCCTACGAGCAGTTCTTC.

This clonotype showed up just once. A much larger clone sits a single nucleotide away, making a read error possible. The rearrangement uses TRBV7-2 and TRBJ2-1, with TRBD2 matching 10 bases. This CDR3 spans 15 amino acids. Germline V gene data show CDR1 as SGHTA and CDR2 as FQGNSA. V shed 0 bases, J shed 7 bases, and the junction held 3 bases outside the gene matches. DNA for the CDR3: TGTACCAGCAGCTTAGCGCTAGCGGGAGATAATGAGCAGTTCTTC. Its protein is CTSSLALAGDNEQFF.

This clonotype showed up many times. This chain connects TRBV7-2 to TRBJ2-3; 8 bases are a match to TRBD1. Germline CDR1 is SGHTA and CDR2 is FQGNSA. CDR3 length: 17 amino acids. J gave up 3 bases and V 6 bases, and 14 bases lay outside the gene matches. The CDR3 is CASRGVVTGDKTDTQYF. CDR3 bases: TGTGCCAGCAGGGGAGTCGTGACAGGGGACAAAACAGATACGCAGTATTTT. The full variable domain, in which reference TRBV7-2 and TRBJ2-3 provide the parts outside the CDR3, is GAGVSQSPSNKVTEKGKDVELRCDPISGHTALYWYRQSLGQGLEFLIYFQGNSAPDKSGLPSDRFSAERTGGSVSTLTIQRTQQEDSAVYLCASRGVVTGDKTDTQYFGPGTRLTVL.

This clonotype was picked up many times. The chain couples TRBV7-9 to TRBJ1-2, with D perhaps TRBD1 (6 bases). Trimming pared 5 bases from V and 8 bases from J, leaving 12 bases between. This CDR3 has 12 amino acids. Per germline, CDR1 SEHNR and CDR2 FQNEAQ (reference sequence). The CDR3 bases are TGTGCCAGCAGCGCAGGGGATCGGGGCTACACCTTC. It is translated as CASSAGDRGYTF.

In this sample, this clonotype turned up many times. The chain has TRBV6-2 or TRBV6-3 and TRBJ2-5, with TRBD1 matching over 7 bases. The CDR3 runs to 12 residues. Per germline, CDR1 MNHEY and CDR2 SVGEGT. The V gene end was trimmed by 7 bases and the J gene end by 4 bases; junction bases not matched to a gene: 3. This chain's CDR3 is CASTRQGETQYF. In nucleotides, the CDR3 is TGTGCCAGCACCCGACAGGGAGAGACCCAGTACTTC.

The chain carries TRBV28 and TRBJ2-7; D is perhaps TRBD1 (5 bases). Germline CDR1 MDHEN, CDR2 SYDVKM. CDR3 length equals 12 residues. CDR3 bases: TGTGTGATCTGGACATCAGCCTACGAGCAGTACTTC. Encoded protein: CVIWTSAYEQYF.

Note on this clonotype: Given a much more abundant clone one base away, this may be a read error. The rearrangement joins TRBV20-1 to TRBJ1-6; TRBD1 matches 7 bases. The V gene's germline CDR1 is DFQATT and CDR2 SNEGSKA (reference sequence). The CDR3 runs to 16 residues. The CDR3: CSARDPPRGESSPLNF. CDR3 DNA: TGCAGTGCTAGAGACCCGCCCAGGGGGGAAAGTTCACCCCTCAACTTT.